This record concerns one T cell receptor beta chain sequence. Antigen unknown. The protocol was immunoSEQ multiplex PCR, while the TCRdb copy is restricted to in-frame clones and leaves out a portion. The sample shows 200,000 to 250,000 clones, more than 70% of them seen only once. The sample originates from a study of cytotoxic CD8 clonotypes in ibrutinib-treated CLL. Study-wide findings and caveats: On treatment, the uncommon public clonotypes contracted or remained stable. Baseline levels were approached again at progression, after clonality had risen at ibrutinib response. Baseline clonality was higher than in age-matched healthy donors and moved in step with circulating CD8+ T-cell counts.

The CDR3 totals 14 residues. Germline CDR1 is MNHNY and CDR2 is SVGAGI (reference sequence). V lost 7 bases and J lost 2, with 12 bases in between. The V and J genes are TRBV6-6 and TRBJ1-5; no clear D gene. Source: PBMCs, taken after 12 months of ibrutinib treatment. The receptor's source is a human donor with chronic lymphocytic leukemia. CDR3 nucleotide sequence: TGTGCCAGCATTCCCGTAGGTGGCAATCAGCCCCAGCATTTT. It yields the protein CASIPVGGNQPQHF.